This T cell receptor beta chain was obtained from a study of blood T cell repertoires in COVID-19. On the study more broadly: PBMCs, B-cell-depleted T cells, or T cells provided the cDNA or gDNA that made up the material.

In the original processing: Estimation of nucleated cell counts was performed using reference gene primer amplification. Libraries were prepared by immunoSEQ multiplex PCR; TCRdb keeps only in-frame clonotypes and omits some of them. The V and J calls and the clone size are those of that table, but D and trimming were determined from the DNA. Of roughly 66,000 clones listed, about nine tenths are singletons. Germline trimming cut 5 bases from V and 6 bases from J; bases unmatched to any gene: 5. This CDR3 is built from 15 residues. Germline V gene data show CDR1 as SGHNT and CDR2 as YENEEA. Sequencing was done on a sample of peripheral blood. The chain couples TRBV11-3 to TRBJ1-6, with TRBD1 identical over 9 bases. The clonotype originates from a human donor with active COVID-19. The donor label of this sample is uncertain. The CDR3 loop is CASSPQGQGNSPLHF. The CDR3 region has the DNA TGTGCCAGCAGCCCACAGGGACAGGGTAATTCACCCCTCCACTTT.